The T cell receptor beta chain under discussion was sequenced for a study of identifying expanded T cells in peripheral blood. Points from the study as a whole: Variance in clone template counts between roughly 2-week samples significantly increased with total template count across all healthy donors. Technical replicates showed around 1.3 changed clones; around two weeks approximately 15; four weeks 19.

TCRdb's table, derived via immunoSEQ multiplex PCR, lists solely in-frame clones and lacks some. The sample comprises over 65,000 clones, about 87% of which are singletons, and 7.3% rests with the top ten. As to this clone: Its specificity is not known.

The germline CDR1 and CDR2 sequences are MNHEY and SVGAGI. Losses at the gene ends were 5 bases for V and 3 bases for J; bases not matched to a gene: 3. CDR3 size: 13 residues. No infections or other immune events were documented during collection. The chain uses TRBV6-5 and TRBJ2-7, with 8 bases fitting TRBD1. This TCR derives from a person aged 18 to 70 in good health. The sample taken for sequencing was blood. The CDR3 nucleotides read TGTGCCAGCAGTATTGGACAGGGCTACGAGCAGTACTTC. This gives the protein CASSIGQGYEQYF.